A single sample is the source of the 32 T cell receptor beta chains below, sequenced in a study of cytomegalovirus exposure and HLA in healthy donors. 60 Vbeta and 13 Jbeta primers were used in PCR. Sequencing was performed with immunoSEQ multiplex PCR; in TCRdb, only in-frame clones are kept and a portion is missing. The data hold approximately 170,000 clones, with more than 65% observed a single time. Sequenced material: PBMCs. The receptors shown here come from a woman aged 30 to 39 in good health and CMV-seropositive.

This clone was seen once. This chain joins TRBV28 and TRBJ2-1; TRBD2 agrees at 10 bases. The CDR3 runs to 19 residues. V was clipped by 7 bases and J by 2 bases; unmatched bases: 17. Germline CDR1 reads MDHEN; CDR2 reads SYDVKM. The CDR3 protein is CASKIRGAGGPGAYNEQFF. The CDR3 nucleotides read TGTGCCAGCAAAATACGGGGAGCGGGAGGGCCGGGGGCCTACAATGAGCAGTTCTTC.

Comments on this clone: The junction departs from the called germline gene at one end, perhaps through a read error. The chain recombines TRBV7-7 with TRBJ1-4; 7 bases align to TRBD1. The germline gives CDR1 SSHAT, CDR2 FNYEAQ (reference sequence). The CDR3 has 14 amino acids. CDR3 in amino acids: CASSQDRSSEKLFF. The DNA of the CDR3 is TGTGCTAGCAGCCAGGACAGGTCGAGTGAAAAACTGTTTTTT.

The genes are TRBV5-1 and TRBJ2-7, with 11 positions matching TRBD2. V dropped 1 base and J dropped 3; count of bases not matched to a gene: 6. The CDR3 runs to 16 residues. Germline assignment: CDR1 SGHRS and CDR2 YFSETQ. The CDR3, as DNA: TGCGCCAGCAGCTTGAAGACTAGCGGGGACATCTACGAGCAGTACTTC. Translated, it gives CASSLKTSGDIYEQYF.

The chain couples TRBV28 to TRBJ1-1, with a weak D call TRBD1 (6 bases). Germline V gives CDR1 MDHEN, CDR2 SYDVKM. This CDR3 is 14 amino acids long. The V end lost 6 bases, the J end lost 4 bases, and 15 bases lay between the germline ends. The CDR3 loop is CASREQGSVTEAFF. Written as DNA, the CDR3 is TGTGCCAGCAGAGAGCAGGGGTCTGTCACTGAAGCTTTCTTT.

The rearrangement uses TRBV28 and TRBJ2-2; D gene uncertain. The CDR3 is 14 residues long. V lost 3 bases and J lost 0, with 5 bases in between. CDR1 is MDHEN, CDR2 SYDVKM, per germline. For the CDR3, the DNA is TGTGCCAGCAGTTTCGCAGCGAACACCGGGGAGCTGTTTTTT. Translating gives CASSFAANTGELFF. The entire variable domain, with the rest obtained from reference TRBV28 and TRBJ2-2, is as follows: DVKVTQSSRYLVKRTGEKVFLECVQDMDHENMFWYRQDPGLGLRLIYFSYDVKMKEKGDIPEGYSVSREKKERFSLILESASTNQTSMYLCASSFAANTGELFFGEGSRLTVL.

The V and J genes are TRBV2 and TRBJ2-7, with D tentatively TRBD1 (7 bases). This CDR3 contains 14 residues. Trimming stripped 0 bases from V and 6 bases from J, with 12 bases between. Germline V lookup: CDR1 SNHLY, CDR2 FYNNEI. CDR3 amino acids: CASSEALQGGEQYF. The DNA for the CDR3 is TGTGCCAGCAGTGAAGCGCTTCAGGGGGGCGAGCAGTACTTC.

The CDR3 spells CASSLSAGMNTEAFF. CDR3 DNA: TGTGCCAGCAGTTTATCTGCAGGTATGAACACTGAAGCTTTCTTT. The rearrangement joins TRBV27 to TRBJ1-1; D is ambiguous. This CDR3 contains 15 residues. V was pared by 0 bases and J by 0 bases, with 8 bases between. CDR1 and CDR2 from the germline V gene are MNHEY and SMNVEV (reference sequence).

The chain has TRBV29-1 and TRBJ2-3; TRBD2 aligns across 12 bases. With 6 bases clipped from V and 3 bases from J, the junction kept 7 bases outside the gene matches. The CDR3 totals 15 residues. In germline, CDR1 is SQVTM, CDR2 ANQGSEA. DNA of the CDR3: TGCAGCGTCCTACCGACTAGCGGGAGAACAGATACGCAGTATTTT. Protein product: CSVLPTSGRTDTQYF.

This rearrangement joins TRBV11-2 to TRBJ2-7; 7 nucleotides match TRBD2. The germline CDR1 and CDR2 sequences are SGHAT and FQNNGV. The V gene end was trimmed by 1 base and the J gene end by 5 bases; junction bases not matched to a gene: 5. This CDR3 spans 14 amino acids. The CDR3 region has the DNA TGTGCCAGCAGCTTAGTTAGGGAGGGTCACGAGCAGTACTTC. Translated, it gives CASSLVREGHEQYF.

The chain recombines TRBV6-4 with TRBJ1-3; TRBD1 aligns across 10 bases. Germline V gene data show CDR1 as MRHNA and CDR2 as SNTAGT. J lost 5 bases, V lost 10 bases, and 11 bases had no gene match. The CDR3 totals 15 residues. The CDR3 sequence: CATGGTGASRNTIYF. The CDR3 bases are TGTGCCACCGGCGGGACAGGGGCCTCCAGAAACACCATATATTTT.

This chain uses TRBV2 with TRBJ1-2; maybe TRBD1 (5 bases). The germline gives CDR1 SNHLY, CDR2 FYNNEI. Trimming left V 4 bases short and J 7 bases short, with 16 bases between. This CDR3 spans 14 amino acids. This CDR3 is CASSAGSGTFGYTF. The DNA of the CDR3 is TGTGCCAGCAGTGCGGGCAGTGGGACTTTTGGCTACACCTTC.

The rearrangement links TRBV28 to TRBJ2-2; maybe TRBD2 (7 bases). V lost 4 bases to trimming and J lost 7 bases, with 13 bases between them. There are 14 residues in the CDR3. CDR1 and CDR2 from the germline V gene are MDHEN and SYDVKM. The CDR3 loop is CASSWGGGDGELFF. The CDR3 DNA follows: TGTGCCAGCAGTTGGGGGGGCGGTGACGGGGAGCTGTTTTTT.

The chain carries TRBV5-6 and TRBJ1-6, with D maybe TRBD1 (6 bases). V lost 5 bases and J lost 7, with 13 bases in between. CDR1 SGHDT and CDR2 YYEEEE come from the germline V gene. The CDR3 has 14 amino acids. CDR3 in DNA: TGTGCCAGCAGGAACAGGGTGGTAAATTCACCCCTCCACTTT. Protein product: CASRNRVVNSPLHF.

This chain joins TRBV29-1 and TRBJ2-2; TRBD1 agrees at 10 bases. The V segment lost 6 bases and the J segment 6 bases; nucleotides outside the gene matches: 7. CDR3 size: 14 residues. Per germline, CDR1 SQVTM and CDR2 ANQGSEA. The CDR3 nucleotides read TGCAGCGTGCTGACAGGGGGCAGGTCCGGGGAGCTGTTTTTT. Protein sequence: CSVLTGGRSGELFF.

Concerning this clone: The same CDR3 arises from other DNA sequences in this sample as well. The rearrangement uses TRBV27 and TRBJ1-1; no definite D call. Trimming cost V 2 bases and J 1 base, with 5 bases left between them. From germline, CDR1 is MNHEY and CDR2 SMNVEV (reference sequence). This CDR3 region has 13 residues. CDR3 in amino acids: CASSLVRNTEAFF. DNA for the CDR3: TGTGCCAGCAGTTTAGTCAGGAACACTGAAGCTTTCTTT.

The chain has TRBV19 and TRBJ1-3, with 8 bases matching TRBD1. Germline-derived CDR1 and CDR2 are LNHDA and SQIVND (reference sequence). Trimming at V came to 5 bases and at J to 4 bases, leaving 10 bases not matched to a gene. The CDR3 is 16 residues long. CDR3 in DNA: TGTGCCAGTAGTCCCCGACAGGGGCCCCTCGGAAACACCATATATTTT. Its translation: CASSPRQGPLGNTIYF.

The sample holds a few counts of this clone. V gene TRBV6-1 combines with J gene TRBJ2-2, with a possible D match to TRBD2 (5 bases). From germline, CDR1 is MNHNS and CDR2 SASEGT. Trimming removed 7 bases at V and 7 bases at J, with 13 bases between. This CDR3 contains 13 residues. The CDR3 sequence is CASKRTLGGELFF. The CDR3 DNA sequence: TGTGCCAGCAAACGGACTCTCGGCGGGGAGCTGTTTTTT.

J is TRBJ1-1 and V is TRBV5-1; D remains unclear. The germline gives CDR1 SGHRS, CDR2 YFSETQ. CDR3 length: 16 residues. Trimming took 0 bases from V and 2 from J, leaving 14 bases between them. The CDR3 DNA follows: TGCGCCAGCAGCTTGGAATTGGGCAGGCTCAACACTGAAGCTTTCTTT. It specifies CASSLELGRLNTEAFF.

Only a few counts were recorded for this clone. This chain connects TRBV18 to TRBJ1-5; TRBD1 might be the D (5 bases). V was pared by 5 bases and J by 0 bases, with 11 bases between. The germline V gene has CDR1 KGHSH and CDR2 LQKENI. The length of the CDR3 is 15 residues. Written as DNA, the CDR3 is TGTGCCAGCTCAAAGGGGCAGACTAGCAATCAGCCCCAGCATTTT. Protein product: CASSKGQTSNQPQHF.

This clone was observed once. The J gene is TRBJ1-2, the V gene TRBV6-5, with 7 bases aligning to TRBD1. Losses at the gene ends were 5 bases for V and 6 bases for J; bases not matched to a gene: 6. Germline CDR1 MNHEY, CDR2 SVGAGI. This CDR3 region has 13 residues. The CDR3 DNA follows: TGTGCCAGCAGTACCCTAGACAGGGATGGCTACACCTTC. Translation: CASSTLDRDGYTF.

This chain connects TRBV7-2 to TRBJ1-1; 7 positions agree with TRBD1. Germline CDR1 is SGHTA and CDR2 is FQGNSA. The CDR3 runs 14 residues. V shed 3 bases, J shed 0 bases, and the junction held 1 base outside the gene matches. In nucleotides, the CDR3 is TGTGCCAGCAGCTTTACAGGGGTGAACACTGAAGCTTTCTTT. It yields the protein CASSFTGVNTEAFF.

The rearrangement links TRBV10-2 to TRBJ2-7, with TRBD1 identical over 7 bases. Per germline, CDR1 WSHSY and CDR2 SAAADI. The V gene end was trimmed by 3 bases and the J gene end by 6 bases; junction bases not matched to a gene: 5. The CDR3 loop spans 13 amino acids. The CDR3 DNA sequence: TGCGCCAGCAGTGATGGACAGGTTCGCGAGCAGTACTTC. Protein: CASSDGQVREQYF.

This clone has only a few counts. In the same sample, other DNA sequences code for this CDR3. This chain uses TRBV7-9 with TRBJ2-3; 7 positions agree with TRBD2. This CDR3 contains 15 residues. The V gene end was trimmed by 0 bases and the J gene end by 4 bases; junction bases not matched to a gene: 4. Germline V gene sequence: CDR1 SEHNR, CDR2 FQNEAQ (reference sequence). The CDR3 nucleotides read TGTGCCAGCAGCTTAGCGGGCGGGAGTTCAGATACGCAGTATTTT. This codes for CASSLAGGSSDTQYF.

The chain employs TRBV19 and TRBJ1-2, with D possibly being TRBD1 (6 bases). The length of the CDR3 is 14 residues. CDR1 is LNHDA and CDR2 is SQIVND in the germline V gene (reference sequence). V was pared by 10 bases and J by 3 bases, with 18 bases between. The CDR3 here is CATSKRGGYYGYTF. Here the CDR3 DNA reads TGTGCCACCAGTAAGAGGGGGGGATACTATGGCTACACCTTC.

This sequence joins TRBV4-2 and TRBJ2-7; 7 bases align to TRBD2. Germline-derived CDR1 and CDR2 are LGHNA and YNFKEQ. After removal of 0 bases from V and 2 bases from J, the junction contained 7 bases not matched to a gene. CDR3 length: 16 amino acids. In DNA form, the CDR3 reads TGTGCCAGCAGCCAAGATGGGGGAGGGCCAACCTACGAGCAGTACTTC. It is translated as CASSQDGGGPTYEQYF.

This chain connects TRBV5-1 to TRBJ1-1; D possibly corresponds to TRBD1 (6 bases). Germline V gene data show CDR1 as SGHRS and CDR2 as YFSETQ. This CDR3 region has 13 residues. V dropped 7 bases and J dropped 0 bases, with 10 bases sitting between them. CDR3 sequence reads: CASGGGLNTEAFF. DNA of the CDR3: TGCGCCAGCGGGGGGGGGCTGAACACTGAAGCTTTCTTT. Based on the CDR3 plus reference TRBV5-1 and TRBJ1-1, the full variable domain is KAGVTQTPRYLIKTRGQQVTLSCSPISGHRSVSWYQQTPGQGLQFLFEYFSETQRNKGNFPGRFSGRQFSNSRSEMNVSTLELGDSALYLCASGGGLNTEAFFGQGTRLTVV.

The rearrangement uses TRBV6-4 and TRBJ2-1; 8 positions match TRBD2. The CDR3 is 15 amino acids. Germline trimming cut 4 bases from V and 8 bases from J; bases unmatched to any gene: 10. Looked up from germline, CDR1 is MRHNA and CDR2 is SNTAGT. CDR3 coding DNA: TGTGCCAGCAGTGTCACAGCGGGAGAGAACGATGAGCAGTTCTTC. Translated: CASSVTAGENDEQFF.

The genes are TRBV15 and TRBJ2-3; tentative D call: TRBD1 (6 bases). The germline CDR1 and CDR2 sequences are LNHNV and YYDKDF (reference sequence). V shed 1 base and J shed 4 bases, with 9 bases lying between them. This CDR3 is 14 amino acids long. The CDR3 nucleotides read TGTGCCACCAGCAGAGTTGGGGGCTCAGATACGCAGTATTTT. Its protein product is CATSRVGGSDTQYF.

This clone was detected a few times. This sequence joins TRBV27 and TRBJ1-1; TRBD1 matches 10 bases. Germline trimming cut 5 bases from V and 0 bases from J; bases unmatched to any gene: 9. CDR1 is MNHEY, CDR2 SMNVEV, per germline (reference sequence). The CDR3 is made up of 17 amino acids. This CDR3 is CASSPGTGEGMNTEAFF. In nucleotides, the CDR3 is TGTGCCAGCAGTCCCGGGACAGGGGAGGGCATGAACACTGAAGCTTTCTTT.

The chain links TRBV11-2 to TRBJ1-2, with TRBD1 matching over 9 bases. Germline V lookup: CDR1 SGHAT, CDR2 FQNNGV. With 6 bases clipped from V and 8 bases from J, the junction kept 7 bases outside the gene matches. This CDR3 spans 13 amino acids. CDR3 DNA: TGTGCCAGCAGGCCTACAGGGGGCGCCGGCTACACCTTC. Protein sequence: CASRPTGGAGYTF. Full variable domain (missing parts from reference TRBV11-2 and TRBJ1-2): EAGVAQSPRYKIIEKRQSVAFWCNPISGHATLYWYQQILGQGPKLLIQFQNNGVVDDSQLPKDRFSAERLKGVDSTLKIQPAKLEDSAVYLCASRPTGGAGYTFGSGTRLTVV.

This clone has a handful of counts. The junction departs from germline at one end; a sequencing error may be responsible. The rearrangement links TRBV7-9 to TRBJ2-3, with 9 positions matching TRBD2. Germline assignment: CDR1 SEHNR and CDR2 FQNEAQ (reference sequence). The CDR3 sequence is 15 residues long. CDR3 residues: CASSLAGVESDTQYF. CDR3 nucleotides: TGTGCCAGCAGTTTAGCGGGAGTCGAATCCGATACGCAGTATTTT.

The chain employs TRBV9 and TRBJ2-7, with D perhaps matching TRBD2 (6 bases). The CDR3 runs to 15 residues. V gave up 1 base and J gave up 1 base, with 12 bases separating them. Germline V gives CDR1 SGDLS, CDR2 YYNGEE. The CDR3 DNA sequence: TGTGCCAGCAGCGTAAGTGGGGACTGGTCCTACGAGCAGTACTTC. This sequence encodes CASSVSGDWSYEQYF.